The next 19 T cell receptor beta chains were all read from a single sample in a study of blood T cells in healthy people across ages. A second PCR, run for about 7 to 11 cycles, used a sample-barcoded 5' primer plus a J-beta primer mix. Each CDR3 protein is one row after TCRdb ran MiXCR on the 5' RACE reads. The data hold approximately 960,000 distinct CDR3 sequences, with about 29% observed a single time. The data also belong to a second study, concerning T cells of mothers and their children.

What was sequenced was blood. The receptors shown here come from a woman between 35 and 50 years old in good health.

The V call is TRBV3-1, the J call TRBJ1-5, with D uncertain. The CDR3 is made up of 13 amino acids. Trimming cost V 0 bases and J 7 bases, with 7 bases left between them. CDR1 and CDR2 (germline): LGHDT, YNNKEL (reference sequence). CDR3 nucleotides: TGTGCCAGCAGCCAAGATGAGGTCCAGCCCCAGCATTTT. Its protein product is CASSQDEVQPQHF.

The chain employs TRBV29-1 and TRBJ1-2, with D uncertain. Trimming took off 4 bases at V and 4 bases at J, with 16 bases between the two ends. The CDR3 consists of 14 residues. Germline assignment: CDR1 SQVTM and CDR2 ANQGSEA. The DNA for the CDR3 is TGCAGCGTTGTCAGGATCAGCGTAGTCTATGGCTACACCTTC. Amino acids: CSVVRISVVYGYTF.

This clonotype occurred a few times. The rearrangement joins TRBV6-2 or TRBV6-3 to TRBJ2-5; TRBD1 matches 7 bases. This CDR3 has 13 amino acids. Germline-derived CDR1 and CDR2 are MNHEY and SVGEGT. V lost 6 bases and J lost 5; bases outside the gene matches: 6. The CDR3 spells CASRSTGLETQYF. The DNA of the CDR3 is TGTGCCAGCAGATCGACAGGGCTGGAGACCCAGTACTTC.

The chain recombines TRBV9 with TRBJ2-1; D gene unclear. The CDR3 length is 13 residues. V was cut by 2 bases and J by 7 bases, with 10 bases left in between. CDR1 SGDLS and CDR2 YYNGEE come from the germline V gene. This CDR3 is CASSVAPLNEQFF. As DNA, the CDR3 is TGTGCCAGCAGCGTGGCTCCTTTGAATGAGCAGTTCTTC. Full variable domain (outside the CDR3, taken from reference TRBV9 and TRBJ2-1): DSGVTQTPKHLITATGQRVTLRCSPRSGDLSVYWYQQSLDQGLQFLIQYYNGEERAKGNILERFSAQQFPDLHSELNLSSLELGDSALYFCASSVAPLNEQFFGPGTRLTVL.

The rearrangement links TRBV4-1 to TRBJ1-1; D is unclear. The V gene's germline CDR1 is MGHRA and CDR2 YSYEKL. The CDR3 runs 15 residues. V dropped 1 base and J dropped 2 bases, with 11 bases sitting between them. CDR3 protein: CASSQADRVNTEAFF. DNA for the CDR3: TGCGCCAGCAGCCAAGCGGATCGGGTTAACACTGAAGCTTTCTTT.

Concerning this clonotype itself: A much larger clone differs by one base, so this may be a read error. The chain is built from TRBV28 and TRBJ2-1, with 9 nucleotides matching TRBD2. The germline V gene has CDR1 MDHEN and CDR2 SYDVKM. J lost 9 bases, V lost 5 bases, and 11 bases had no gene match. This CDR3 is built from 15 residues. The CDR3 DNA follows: TGTGCCAGCAGTCTCGCCGGGACTAGCTATAGTGAGCAGTTCTTC. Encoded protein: CASSLAGTSYSEQFF.

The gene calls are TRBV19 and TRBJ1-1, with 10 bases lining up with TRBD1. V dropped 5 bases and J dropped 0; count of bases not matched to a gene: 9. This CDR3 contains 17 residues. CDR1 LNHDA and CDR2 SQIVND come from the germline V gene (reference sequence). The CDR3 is CASSSRDRGIMNTEAFF. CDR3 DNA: TGTGCCAGTAGTTCCCGGGACAGGGGAATCATGAACACTGAAGCTTTCTTT.

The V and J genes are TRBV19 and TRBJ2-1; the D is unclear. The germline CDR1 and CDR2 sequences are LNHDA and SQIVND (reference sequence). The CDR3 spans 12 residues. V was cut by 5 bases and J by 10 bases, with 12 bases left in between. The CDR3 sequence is CASSLVGAEQFF. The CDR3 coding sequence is TGTGCCAGTAGTCTGGTCGGAGCAGAGCAGTTCTTC. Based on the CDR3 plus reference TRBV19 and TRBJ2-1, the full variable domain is DGGITQSPKYLFRKEGQNVTLSCEQNLNHDAMYWYRQDPGQGLRLIYYSQIVNDFQKGDIAEGYSVSREKKESFPLTVTSAQKNPTAFYLCASSLVGAEQFFGPGTRLTVL.

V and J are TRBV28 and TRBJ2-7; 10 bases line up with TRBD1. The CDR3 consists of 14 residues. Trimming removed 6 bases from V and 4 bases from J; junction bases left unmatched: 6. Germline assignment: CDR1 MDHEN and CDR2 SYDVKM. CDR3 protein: CASSHRQGAYEQYF. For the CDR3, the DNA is TGTGCCAGCAGCCATAGACAGGGGGCGTACGAGCAGTACTTC.

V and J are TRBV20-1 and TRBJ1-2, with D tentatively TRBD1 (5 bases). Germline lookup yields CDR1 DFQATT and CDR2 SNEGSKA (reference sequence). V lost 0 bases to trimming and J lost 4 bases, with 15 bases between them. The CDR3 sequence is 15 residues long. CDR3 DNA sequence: TGCAGTGCTAGAGATCTCGGGGCAGGGCCCTATGGCTACACCTTC. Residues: CSARDLGAGPYGYTF.

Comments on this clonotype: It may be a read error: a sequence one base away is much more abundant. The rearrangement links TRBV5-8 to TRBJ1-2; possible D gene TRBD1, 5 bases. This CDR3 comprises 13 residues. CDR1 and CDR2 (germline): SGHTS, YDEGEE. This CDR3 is CAISPGLLNGYTF. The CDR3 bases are TGTGCCATCAGCCCGGGGCTACTTAATGGCTACACCTTC.

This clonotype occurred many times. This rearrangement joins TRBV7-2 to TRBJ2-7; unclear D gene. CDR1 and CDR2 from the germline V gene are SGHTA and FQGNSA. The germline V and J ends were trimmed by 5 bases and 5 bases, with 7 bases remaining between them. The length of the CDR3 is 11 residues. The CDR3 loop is CASSLAHEQYF. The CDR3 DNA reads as TGTGCCAGCAGCCTCGCTCACGAGCAGTACTTC.

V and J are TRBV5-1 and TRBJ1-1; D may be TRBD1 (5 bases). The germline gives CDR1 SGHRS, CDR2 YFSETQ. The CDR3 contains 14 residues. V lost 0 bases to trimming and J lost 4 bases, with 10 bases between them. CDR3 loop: CASSLVGAGTEAFF. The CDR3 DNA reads TGCGCCAGCAGCTTGGTAGGGGCGGGCACTGAAGCTTTCTTT.

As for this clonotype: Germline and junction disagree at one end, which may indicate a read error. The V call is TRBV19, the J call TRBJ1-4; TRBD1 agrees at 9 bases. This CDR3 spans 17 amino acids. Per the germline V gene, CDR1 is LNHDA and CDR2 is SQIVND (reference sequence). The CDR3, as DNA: TGTGCCAGTAGTTCCCCGGGACAGGGTCGAGCTAATGAAAAACGGTTTTTT. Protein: CASSSPGQGRANEKRFF. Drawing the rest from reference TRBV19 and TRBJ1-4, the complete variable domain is DGGITQSPKYLFRKEGQNVTLSCEQNLNHDAMYWYRQDPGQGLRLIYYSQIVNDFQKGDIAEGYSVSREKKESFPLTVTSAQKNPTAFYLCASSSPGQGRANEKRFFGSGTQLSVL.

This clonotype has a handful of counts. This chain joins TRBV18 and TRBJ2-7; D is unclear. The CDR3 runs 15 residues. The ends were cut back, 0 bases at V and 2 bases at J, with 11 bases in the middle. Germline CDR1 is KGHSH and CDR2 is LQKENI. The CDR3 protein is CASSPPVTNTYEQYF. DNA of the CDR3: TGTGCCAGCTCACCACCCGTGACAAACACCTACGAGCAGTACTTC. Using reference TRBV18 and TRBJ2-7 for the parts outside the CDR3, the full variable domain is NAGVMQNPRHLVRRRGQEARLRCSPMKGHSHVYWYRQLPEEGLKFMVYLQKENIIDESGMPKERFSAEFPKEGPSILRIQQVVRGDSAAYFCASSPPVTNTYEQYFGPGTRLTVT.

The CDR3 DNA reads TGCAGCGTTGATTCCAGGGGCGGAGAAGCTTTCTTT. Encoded protein: CSVDSRGGEAFF. This chain connects TRBV29-1 to TRBJ1-1; weak D call: TRBD1 (6 bases). In germline, CDR1 is SQVTM, CDR2 ANQGSEA. Trimming removed 3 bases from V and 8 bases from J, with 13 bases in between. This CDR3 comprises 12 residues.

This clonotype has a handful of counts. The CDR3 loop is CSARRTGSYEQYF. The DNA for the CDR3 is TGCAGTGCTAGAAGGACAGGGTCCTACGAGCAGTACTTC. V and J are TRBV20-1 and TRBJ2-7, with 8 bases identical to TRBD1. CDR1 and CDR2 (germline): DFQATT, SNEGSKA (reference sequence). The length of the CDR3 is 13 residues. J was trimmed by 1 base and V by 2 bases; bases with no gene match: 1.

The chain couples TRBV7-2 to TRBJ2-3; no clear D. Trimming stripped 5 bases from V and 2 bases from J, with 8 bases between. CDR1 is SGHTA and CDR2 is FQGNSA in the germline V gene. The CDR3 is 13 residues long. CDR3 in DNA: TGTGCCAGCAGCCCGATGGCCACAGATACGCAGTATTTT. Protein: CASSPMATDTQYF.

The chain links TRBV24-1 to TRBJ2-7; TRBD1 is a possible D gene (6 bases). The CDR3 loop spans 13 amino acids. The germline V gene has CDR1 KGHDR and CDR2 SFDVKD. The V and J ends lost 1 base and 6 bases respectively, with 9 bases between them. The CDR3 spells CATSDLRGGEQYF. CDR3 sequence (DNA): TGTGCCACCAGTGATTTACGAGGGGGCGAGCAGTACTTC.